Following are 15 T cell receptor beta chains from one sample sequenced in a study of cytotoxic CD8 clonotypes in ibrutinib-treated CLL. Assay used: immunoSEQ multiplex PCR; TCRdb lists only in-frame clones, some missing. The sample carries around 50,000 clones, 56% recorded once. The sample in question was PBMCs, obtained after 24 months of ibrutinib treatment. All receptors come from a human donor with chronic lymphocytic leukemia.

This clone was picked up one time. J is TRBJ2-2 and V is TRBV6-5; 9 nucleotides line up with TRBD1. This CDR3 has 14 amino acids. Germline V CDR1 and CDR2: MNHEY, SVGAGI. J lost 5 bases, V lost 6 bases, and 4 bases had no gene match. The CDR3 protein is CASSRGQGTGELFF. CDR3 sequence (DNA): TGTGCCAGCAGCAGGGGACAGGGAACCGGGGAGCTGTTTTTT.

This clone was observed a few times. The chain combines TRBV6-6 with TRBJ2-1; TRBD1 matches at 10 bases. This CDR3 comprises 15 residues. Trimming cost V 5 bases and J 0 bases; bases outside gene matches: 1. CDR1 and CDR2 from the germline V gene are MNHNY and SVGAGI (reference sequence). The CDR3 nucleotides are TGTGCCAGCAGTCGGACAGGGGGCTCCTACAATGAGCAGTTCTTC. Amino acids: CASSRTGGSYNEQFF.

This clone came up many times. The chain uses TRBV11-2 and TRBJ1-2, with 7 positions matching TRBD1. With 5 bases clipped from V and 5 bases from J, the junction kept 8 bases outside the gene matches. CDR1 and CDR2 (germline): SGHAT, FQNNGV. The CDR3 runs to 14 residues. The CDR3 bases are TGTGCCAGCAGCCCGGACAGGATCGGGTATGGCTACACCTTC. Its protein product is CASSPDRIGYGYTF. Complete variable domain (other parts from reference TRBV11-2 and TRBJ1-2): EAGVAQSPRYKIIEKRQSVAFWCNPISGHATLYWYQQILGQGPKLLIQFQNNGVVDDSQLPKDRFSAERLKGVDSTLKIQPAKLEDSAVYLCASSPDRIGYGYTFGSGTRLTVV.

The J gene is TRBJ1-6, the V gene TRBV5-5; D gene uncertain. V was clipped by 4 bases and J by 5 bases, with 10 bases between them. Germline V gene lookup returns CDR1 SGHKS and CDR2 YYEKEE (reference sequence). The CDR3 runs to 14 residues. The CDR3: CASSREGNNSPLHF. The DNA of the CDR3 is TGTGCCAGCAGCAGAGAAGGCAATAATTCACCCCTCCACTTT.

The chain joins TRBV27 to TRBJ2-3, with 9 bases lining up with TRBD1. Per germline, CDR1 MNHEY and CDR2 SMNVEV (reference sequence). CDR3 length: 15 amino acids. J lost 3 bases, V lost 5 bases, and 6 bases had no gene match. CDR3 amino acids: CASSPPGQGTDTQYF. For the CDR3, the DNA is TGTGCCAGCAGTCCTCCAGGACAGGGGACAGATACGCAGTATTTT.

This clone was counted only a few times. This sequence joins TRBV7-2 and TRBJ2-1; 11 bases line up with TRBD1. The CDR3 has 15 residues. The V and J ends lost 5 bases and 7 bases, in that order; junction bases with no gene match: 7. The germline V gene has CDR1 SGHTA and CDR2 FQGNSA. This CDR3 is CASSPIGQGANEQFF. The CDR3 bases are TGTGCCAGCAGCCCTATTGGACAGGGGGCGAATGAGCAGTTCTTC.

This chain connects TRBV4-1 to TRBJ2-7; D gene uncertain. V lost 0 bases and J 7 bases, leaving 19 bases between the germline ends. CDR1 and CDR2 (germline): MGHRA, YSYEKL. The CDR3 covers 16 residues. CDR3 in amino acids: CASSQERADAFTEQYF. The CDR3 region has the DNA TGCGCCAGCAGCCAAGAAAGGGCGGACGCATTTACGGAGCAGTACTTC.

The rearrangement uses TRBV28 and TRBJ2-7; D gene ambiguous. V was pared by 4 bases and J by 3 bases, with 16 bases between. Germline V gene data show CDR1 as MDHEN and CDR2 as SYDVKM. The CDR3 totals 15 residues. CDR3 sequence: CASSSPGKTRYEQYV. The CDR3, as DNA: TGTGCCAGCAGTTCCCCGGGTAAGACTCGCTACGAGCAGTACGTC.

This chain uses TRBV19 with TRBJ1-2; D ambiguous. Germline V gene lookup returns CDR1 LNHDA and CDR2 SQIVND (reference sequence). The length of the CDR3 is 13 residues. Trimming took 4 bases from V and 8 from J, leaving 14 bases between them. CDR3 sequence: CASSTRDGWGYTF. The CDR3 DNA reads as TGTGCCAGTAGTACCCGGGATGGTTGGGGCTACACCTTC.

This clone has at least ten counts. As DNA, the CDR3 is TGCGCCAGCAGCCAAGCGACGGGGGTACAGCCCCAGCATTTT. Amino acid sequence: CASSQATGVQPQHF. The gene calls are TRBV4-1 and TRBJ1-5; TRBD1 might be the D (5 bases). Between the trimmed V and J ends, which lost 1 base and 7 bases, there was a span of 11 bases. CDR3 size: 14 residues. Germline V CDR1 and CDR2: MGHRA, YSYEKL.

The gene calls are TRBV4-2 and TRBJ1-6; no definite D call. The CDR3 loop spans 16 amino acids. The germline CDR1 and CDR2 sequences are LGHNA and YNFKEQ. Trimming left V 0 bases short and J 6 bases short, with 12 bases between. CDR3 protein: CASSQDVETFNSPLHF. In DNA, the CDR3 is TGTGCCAGCAGCCAAGATGTAGAGACCTTTAATTCACCCCTCCACTTT.

This sequence joins TRBV5-1 and TRBJ2-5; no reliable D call. The J call is uncertain, as TRBJ2-7 better fits the DNA end. Germline V gene lookup returns CDR1 SGHRS and CDR2 YFSETQ. The CDR3 loop spans 14 amino acids. This CDR3 reads CASSLAPVKYEQYF. In DNA, the CDR3 is TGCGCCAGCAGCTTGGCCCCAGTCAAGTACGAGCAGTACTTC.

This rearrangement joins TRBV5-6 to TRBJ1-5, with unresolved D. The V end was cut by 1 base, the J end by 4 bases, with 9 bases between. This CDR3 contains 14 residues. Germline lookup yields CDR1 SGHDT and CDR2 YYEEEE. For the CDR3, the DNA is TGTGCCAGCAGCTTGAGGGTCGGGAATCAGCCCCAGCATTTT. Its translation: CASSLRVGNQPQHF.

The V gene is TRBV6-1, the J gene TRBJ2-1; D is unresolved. Germline values: CDR1 MNHNS, CDR2 SASEGT. Trimming left V 6 bases short and J 7 bases short, with 7 bases between. The CDR3 spans 11 residues. The CDR3 protein is CASSVWNEQFF. The CDR3 DNA sequence: TGTGCCAGCAGCGTATGGAATGAGCAGTTCTTC.

V usage is TRBV7-9 and J usage is TRBJ2-7, with 7 bases identical to TRBD2. Germline values: CDR1 SEHNR, CDR2 FQNEAQ (reference sequence). This CDR3 comprises 15 residues. V dropped 2 bases and J dropped 7; count of bases not matched to a gene: 11. CDR3 DNA: TGTGCCAGCAGCTTACGGAGCGGGAATGGTTGGGAGCAGTACTTC. Encoded protein: CASSLRSGNGWEQYF.